Below, 10 T cell receptor beta chains from the same sample are listed, as sequenced in a study of T cell responses to AZD1222 COVID-19 vaccine. Assay used: immunoSEQ multiplex PCR; TCRdb lists only in-frame clones, some missing. The sample lists 98,000 or so clones; roughly 86% were seen once. The source material was peripheral blood, sampled 28 days after the second dose of the MenACWY control vaccine. The receptor set was obtained from an adult who received the MenACWY meningococcal vaccine as a control.

This clone has just one count. This CDR3 reads CASSAGTGGSYEQYF. CDR3 coding DNA: TGCGCCAGCAGTGCCGGGACAGGGGGCTCCTACGAGCAGTACTTC. This sequence joins TRBV10-1 and TRBJ2-7; 11 bases match TRBD1. Germline-derived CDR1 and CDR2 are WNHNN and SYGVQD (reference sequence). CDR3 size: 15 residues. V was pared by 4 bases and J by 0 bases, with 2 bases of the junction left unmatched.

The genes are TRBV4-3 and TRBJ1-1; D is unclear. Germline-derived CDR1 and CDR2 are LGHNA and YSLEER. V was cut by 0 bases and J by 1 base, with 6 bases left in between. The CDR3 spans 14 residues. The CDR3: CASSQDRTNTEAFF. The CDR3 DNA reads as TGCGCCAGCAGCCAAGACAGGACGAACACTGAAGCTTTCTTT.

V usage is TRBV7-9 and J usage is TRBJ2-3, with D possibly being TRBD1 (5 bases). Between the trimmed V and J ends, which lost 1 base and 4 bases, there was a span of 12 bases. Germline CDR1 is SEHNR and CDR2 is FQNEAQ (reference sequence). The CDR3 has 15 residues. CDR3 in amino acids: CASSLVAGYADTQYF. In DNA form, the CDR3 reads TGTGCCAGCAGCTTAGTCGCAGGGTACGCAGATACGCAGTATTTT.

This clone occurred once. The CDR3 spells CASTWGPRTGDYGYTF. DNA of the CDR3: TGTGCCAGCACCTGGGGTCCAAGGACGGGGGACTATGGCTACACCTTC. The chain combines TRBV5-4 with TRBJ1-2; perhaps TRBD1 as D (5 bases). This CDR3 has 16 amino acids. Trimming took 6 bases from V and 3 from J, leaving 21 bases between them. Germline CDR1 and CDR2: SGHNT and YYREEE (reference sequence).

This chain uses TRBV12-3 or TRBV12-4 with TRBJ2-4; TRBD1 aligns across 8 bases. The CDR3 loop spans 11 amino acids. With 1 base clipped from V and 14 bases from J, the junction kept 1 base outside the gene matches. This CDR3 is CASSLGQGKYF. The CDR3 DNA reads as TGTGCCAGCAGTTTAGGACAGGGGAAGTACTTC.

The chain couples TRBV7-9 to TRBJ1-2; TRBD1 might be the D (6 bases). The CDR3 has 16 amino acids. V was trimmed by 5 bases and J by 0 bases, leaving 16 bases between them. In germline, CDR1 is SEHNR, CDR2 FQNEAQ (reference sequence). The CDR3 DNA sequence: TGTGCCAGCAGCCTGACAGGCTCCCGAGCTAACTATGGCTACACCTTC. Translated, it gives CASSLTGSRANYGYTF.

This clone was found once. This chain links TRBV4-3 with TRBJ1-2, with D maybe TRBD1 (6 bases). The germline V gene encodes CDR1 LGHNA and CDR2 YSLEER. With 1 base removed from V and 7 bases from J, the gap between germline ends came to 22 bases. The CDR3 extends over 17 amino acids. CDR3 amino acids: CASSQVGAGVIGRGYTF. CDR3 sequence (DNA): TGCGCCAGCAGCCAAGTTGGAGCAGGGGTTATCGGGCGTGGCTACACCTTC.

The rearrangement links TRBV28 to TRBJ2-7, with 7 bases identical to TRBD1. J was trimmed by 7 bases and V by 2 bases; bases with no gene match: 8. This CDR3 comprises 14 residues. Germline CDR1 reads MDHEN; CDR2 reads SYDVKM. Here the CDR3 reads CASSLGQGVREQYF. CDR3 bases: TGTGCCAGCAGTTTAGGCCAGGGGGTTAGGGAGCAGTACTTC.

The chain uses TRBV5-8 and TRBJ2-7; D may be TRBD2 (6 bases). This CDR3 contains 15 residues. Trimming stripped 2 bases from V and 4 bases from J, with 16 bases between. Germline CDR1 and CDR2: SGHTS and YDEGEE. The CDR3 sequence: CASSLGLGAGYEQYF. CDR3 nucleotides: TGTGCCAGCAGCTTAGGGCTTGGGGCGGGATACGAGCAGTACTTC.

The chain joins TRBV7-6 to TRBJ1-1; 8 nucleotides agree with TRBD1. The ends lost 0 bases at V and 1 base at J; junction bases unmatched: 1. CDR3 length: 15 amino acids. CDR1 is SGHVS and CDR2 is FNYEAQ in the germline V gene. The CDR3 nucleotides read TGTGCCAGCAGCTTAGCCGGGACAGGGAACACTGAAGCTTTCTTT. Encoded protein: CASSLAGTGNTEAFF.